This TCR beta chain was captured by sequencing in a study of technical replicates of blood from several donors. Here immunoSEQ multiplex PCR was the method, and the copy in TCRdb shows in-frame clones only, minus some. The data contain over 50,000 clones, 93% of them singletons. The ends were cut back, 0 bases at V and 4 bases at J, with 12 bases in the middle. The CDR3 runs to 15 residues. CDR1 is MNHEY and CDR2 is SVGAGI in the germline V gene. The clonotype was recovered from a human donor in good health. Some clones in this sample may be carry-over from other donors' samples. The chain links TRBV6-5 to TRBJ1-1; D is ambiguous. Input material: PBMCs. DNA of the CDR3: TGTGCCAGCAGTTACTCGACGCGGTCGACCACTGAAGCTTTCTTT. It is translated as CASSYSTRSTTEAFF.